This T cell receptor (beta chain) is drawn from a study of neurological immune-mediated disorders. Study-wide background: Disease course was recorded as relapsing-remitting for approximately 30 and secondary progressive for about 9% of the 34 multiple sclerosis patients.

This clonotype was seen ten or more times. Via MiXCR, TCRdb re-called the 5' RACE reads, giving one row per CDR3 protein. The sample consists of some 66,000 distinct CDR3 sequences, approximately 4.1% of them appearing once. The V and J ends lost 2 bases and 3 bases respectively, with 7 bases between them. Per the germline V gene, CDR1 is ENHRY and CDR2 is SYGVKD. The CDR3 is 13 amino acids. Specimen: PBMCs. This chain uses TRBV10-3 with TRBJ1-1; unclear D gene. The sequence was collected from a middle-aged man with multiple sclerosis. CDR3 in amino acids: CAISEMWDTEAFF. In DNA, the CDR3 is TGTGCCATCAGTGAGATGTGGGACACTGAAGCTTTCTTT.